Shown below are 13 T cell receptor beta chains from a single sample sequenced in a study of CD8 T cells in Susac syndrome. cDNA came from roughly 0.53 to 1 ug RNA primed by random hexamers. From the immunoSEQ multiplex PCR reads, TCRdb called clonotypes with MiXCR, one entry per CDR3 protein. The repertoire holds roughly 180,000 distinct CDR3 sequences, about 93% seen once, with more than 0.08% in the top ten. Sequences were obtained from CD4+ T cells from PBMCs. Receptor source: a human donor with multiple sclerosis.

V is TRBV7-2 and J is TRBJ1-2; D ambiguous. The germline V gene encodes CDR1 SGHTA and CDR2 FQGNSA. V gave up 1 base and J gave up 4 bases, with 10 bases separating them. The CDR3 is 14 residues long. CDR3 in DNA: TGTGCCAGCAGCTTAGTGGCCAGGTCCTATGGCTACACCTTC. Residues: CASSLVARSYGYTF.

This rearrangement joins TRBV28 to TRBJ1-2; possibly TRBD1 for D (6 bases). Germline V gene data show CDR1 as MDHEN and CDR2 as SYDVKM. The CDR3 sequence is 17 residues long. V was cut by 6 bases and J by 3 bases, with 23 bases left in between. CDR3 protein: CASSTGWQGNVDYGYTF. In DNA, the CDR3 is TGTGCCAGCAGCACCGGGTGGCAGGGGAACGTTGACTATGGCTACACCTTC.

This clonotype has only one observation. The CDR3 region is CASIVGGSSYNEQFF. CDR3 DNA sequence: TGTGCCAGCATCGTCGGCGGGAGCTCCTACAATGAGCAGTTCTTC. The chain couples TRBV2 to TRBJ2-1, with 7 nucleotides matching TRBD2. The CDR3 consists of 15 residues. J lost 0 bases, V lost 7 bases, and 6 bases had no gene match. Germline V gives CDR1 SNHLY, CDR2 FYNNEI. Based on the CDR3 plus reference TRBV2 and TRBJ2-1, the full variable domain is EPEVTQTPSHQVTQMGQEVILRCVPISNHLYFYWYRQILGQKVEFLVSFYNNEISEKSEIFDDQFSVERPDGSNFTLKIRSTKLEDSAMYFCASIVGGSSYNEQFFGPGTRLTVL.

This clonotype occurred once. The V gene is TRBV4-3, the J gene TRBJ1-2; D perhaps matches TRBD1 (5 bases). Trimming took 8 bases from V and 2 from J, leaving 21 bases between them. Germline-derived CDR1 and CDR2 are LGHNA and YSLEER. The CDR3 spans 16 residues. CDR3 region: CASRKQYSGHNYGYTF. The CDR3, as DNA: TGCGCCAGCCGTAAACAATACTCAGGACACAACTATGGCTACACCTTC.

Only a few counts were recorded for this clonotype. The gene calls are TRBV30 and TRBJ1-2, with D tentatively TRBD1 (5 bases). The germline V gene encodes CDR1 GTSNPN and CDR2 SVGIG (reference sequence). CDR3 length: 12 amino acids. V lost 5 bases to trimming and J lost 5 bases, with 12 bases between them. The CDR3 protein is CAWDRMGYGYTF. CDR3 nucleotides: TGTGCCTGGGACAGAATGGGGTATGGCTACACCTTC. The complete variable domain, with remaining parts taken from reference TRBV30 and TRBJ1-2, reads SQTIHQWPATLVQPVGSPLSLECTVEGTSNPNLYWYRQAAGRGLQLLFYSVGIGQISSEVPQNLSASRPQDRQFILSSKKLLLSDSGFYLCAWDRMGYGYTFGSGTRLTVV.

The chain has TRBV5-1 and TRBJ2-5; D is undetermined. The CDR3 covers 14 residues. Trimming pared 3 bases from V and 1 base from J, leaving 10 bases between. Germline V CDR1 and CDR2: SGHRS, YFSETQ. CDR3 bases: TGCGCCAGCAGCTACGACACTACCCAAGAGACCCAGTACTTC. The encoded protein is CASSYDTTQETQYF.

V usage is TRBV2 and J usage is TRBJ2-7; D is undetermined. Germline assignment: CDR1 SNHLY and CDR2 FYNNEI. V was trimmed by 5 bases and J by 0 bases, leaving 17 bases between them. The CDR3 is made up of 16 amino acids. CDR3 sequence (DNA): TGTGCCAGCAGTTGGCCCGGTCAAAGGAGCTCCTACGAGCAGTACTTC. Protein product: CASSWPGQRSSYEQYF.

The V gene is TRBV2, the J gene TRBJ1-4; D is unclear. CDR3 length: 14 amino acids. Between the trimmed V and J ends, which lost 4 bases and 3 bases, there was a span of 9 bases. Germline V CDR1 and CDR2: SNHLY, FYNNEI. For the CDR3, the DNA is TGTGCCAGCAGTGCGGTGACCTCTAATGAAAAACTGTTTTTT. Its translation: CASSAVTSNEKLFF.

This clonotype appeared a single time. The chain is built from TRBV4-3 and TRBJ1-2; the D is unclear. V was trimmed by 0 bases and J by 5 bases, leaving 16 bases between them. In germline, CDR1 is LGHNA, CDR2 YSLEER. The CDR3 contains 16 residues. CDR3 loop: CASSQDIAASDYGYTF. Here the CDR3 DNA reads TGCGCCAGCAGCCAAGATATTGCGGCATCCGATTATGGCTACACCTTC.

The chain couples TRBV7-2 to TRBJ2-5; 7 bases are shared with TRBD2. Germline V CDR1 and CDR2: SGHTA, FQGNSA. This CDR3 comprises 16 residues. V lost 4 bases to trimming and J lost 5 bases; unmatched junction nucleotides: 13. The CDR3 here is CASSSMLAGVIETQYF. DNA of the CDR3: TGTGCCAGCAGCTCGATGCTGGCGGGAGTGATTGAGACCCAGTACTTC.

The chain links TRBV18 to TRBJ1-6; 7 positions match TRBD1. Trimming cost V 3 bases and J 8 bases; bases outside gene matches: 7. Germline V CDR1 and CDR2: KGHSH, LQKENI. There are 15 residues in the CDR3. CDR3 residues: CASSPMDRRDSPLHF. In nucleotides, the CDR3 is TGTGCCAGCTCACCTATGGACAGGAGGGATTCACCCCTCCACTTT.

This sequence joins TRBV23-1 and TRBJ1-5, with D unresolved. TRBV23-1 counts as an open reading frame of uncertain function. Trimming left V 2 bases short and J 6 bases short, with 5 bases between. This CDR3 comprises 12 residues. The CDR3 DNA is TGCGCCAGCAGTCAAGGGTGTCAGCCCCAGCATTTT. This gives the protein CASSQGCQPQHF.

The chain combines TRBV5-1 with TRBJ2-1; 10 positions match TRBD2. The CDR3 has 14 amino acids. V was pared by 0 bases and J by 10 bases, with 4 bases of the junction left unmatched. CDR1 SGHRS and CDR2 YFSETQ come from the germline V gene. CDR3 DNA sequence: TGCGCCAGCAGCTTGGCCACTAGCGGGACCGAGCAGTTCTTC. This encodes CASSLATSGTEQFF.